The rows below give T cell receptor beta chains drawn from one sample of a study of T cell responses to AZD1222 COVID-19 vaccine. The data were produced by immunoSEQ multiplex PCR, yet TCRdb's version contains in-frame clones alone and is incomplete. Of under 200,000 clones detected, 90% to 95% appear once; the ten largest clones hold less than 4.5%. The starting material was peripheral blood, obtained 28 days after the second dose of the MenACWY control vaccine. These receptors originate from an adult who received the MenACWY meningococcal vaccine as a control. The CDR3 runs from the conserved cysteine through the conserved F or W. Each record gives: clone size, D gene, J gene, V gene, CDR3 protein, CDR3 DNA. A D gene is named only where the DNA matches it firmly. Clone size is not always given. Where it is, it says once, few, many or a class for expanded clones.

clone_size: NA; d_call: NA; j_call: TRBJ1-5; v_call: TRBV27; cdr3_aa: CASSFRGQPQHF; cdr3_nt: TGTGCCAGCAGTTTCCGGGGTCAGCCCCAGCATTTT
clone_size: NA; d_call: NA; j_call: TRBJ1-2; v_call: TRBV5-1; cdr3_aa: CASSLVGNYGYTF; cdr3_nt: TGCGCCAGCAGCTTGGTTGGAAACTATGGCTACACCTTC
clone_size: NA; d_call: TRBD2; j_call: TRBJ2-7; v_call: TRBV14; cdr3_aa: CASSPLVPSGLYEQYF; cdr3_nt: TGTGCCAGCAGCCCCCTGGTCCCTAGCGGATTATACGAGCAGTACTTC
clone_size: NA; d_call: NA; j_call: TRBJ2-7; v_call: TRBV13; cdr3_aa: CASSLAQNEGLSSYEQYF; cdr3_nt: TGTGCCAGCAGCTTAGCCCAAAATGAGGGGCTGAGCTCCTACGAGCAGTACTTC
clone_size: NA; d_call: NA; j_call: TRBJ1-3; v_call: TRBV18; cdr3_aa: CASLDIFGNTIYF; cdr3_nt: TGTGCCAGCCTGGACATATTTGGAAACACCATATATTTT
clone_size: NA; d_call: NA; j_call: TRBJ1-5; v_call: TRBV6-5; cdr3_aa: CSSLGSPNQPQHF; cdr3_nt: TGTTCCTCGCTCGGCAGCCCCAATCAGCCCCAGCATTTT
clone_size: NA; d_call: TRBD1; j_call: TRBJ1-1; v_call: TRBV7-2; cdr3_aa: CASSLQGFAEAFF; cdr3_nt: TGTGCCAGCAGCCTACAGGGGTTCGCTGAAGCTTTCTTT
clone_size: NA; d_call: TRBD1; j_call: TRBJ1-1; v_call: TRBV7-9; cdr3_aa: CASSAPYRGTEAFF; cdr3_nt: TGTGCCAGCAGCGCCCCGTACAGGGGAACTGAAGCTTTCTTT
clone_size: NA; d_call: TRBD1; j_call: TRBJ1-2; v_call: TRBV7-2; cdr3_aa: CASSLARTRDRAAQRDYGYTF; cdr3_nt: TGTGCCAGCAGCTTAGCCAGGACCCGGGACAGGGCTGCCCAACGGGACTATGGCTACACCTTC
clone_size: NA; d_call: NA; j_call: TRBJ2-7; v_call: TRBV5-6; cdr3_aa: CASSLEGSHEQYF; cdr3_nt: TGTGCCAGCAGCTTGGAAGGGTCGCACGAGCAGTACTTC
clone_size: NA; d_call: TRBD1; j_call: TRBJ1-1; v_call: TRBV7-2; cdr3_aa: CASSLADRGTEAFF; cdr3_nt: TGTGCCAGCAGCTTAGCCGACAGGGGCACTGAAGCTTTCTTT
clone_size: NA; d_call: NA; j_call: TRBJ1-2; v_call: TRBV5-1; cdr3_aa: CASSMTGPGSDGYTF; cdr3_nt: TGCGCCAGCAGCATGACGGGACCTGGGTCCGATGGCTACACCTTC
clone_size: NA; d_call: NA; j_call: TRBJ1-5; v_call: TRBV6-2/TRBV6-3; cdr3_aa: CASSTTVQPQHF; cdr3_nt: TGTGCCAGCAGTACCACAGTGCAGCCCCAGCATTTT
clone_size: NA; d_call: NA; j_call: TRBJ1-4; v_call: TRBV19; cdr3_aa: CASSIDRYEKLFF; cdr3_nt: TGTGCCAGTAGTATAGATCGCTATGAAAAACTGTTTTTT
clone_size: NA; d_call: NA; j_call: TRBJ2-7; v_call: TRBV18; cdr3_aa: CASSPPSPFDEQYF; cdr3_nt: TGTGCCAGCTCACCACCCTCCCCGTTTGACGAGCAGTACTTC
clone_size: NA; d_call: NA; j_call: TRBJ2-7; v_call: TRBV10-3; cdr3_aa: CAINEQGLAYEQYF; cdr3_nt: TGTGCCATCAACGAACAGGGTCTAGCCTACGAGCAGTACTTC
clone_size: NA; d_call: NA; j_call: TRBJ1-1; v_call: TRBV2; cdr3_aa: CASSETQTPSFRAFF; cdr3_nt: TGTGCCAGCAGTGAAACACAAACCCCCTCTTTTCGGGCTTTCTTT
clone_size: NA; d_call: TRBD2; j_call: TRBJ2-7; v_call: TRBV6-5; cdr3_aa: CASSPGTRPYEQYF; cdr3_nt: TGTGCCAGCAGTCCCGGGACTAGACCCTACGAGCAGTACTTC
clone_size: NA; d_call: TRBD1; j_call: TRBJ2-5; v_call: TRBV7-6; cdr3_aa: CASSLVTGVETQYF; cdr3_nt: TGTGCCAGCAGCTTAGTAACAGGGGTAGAGACCCAGTACTTC
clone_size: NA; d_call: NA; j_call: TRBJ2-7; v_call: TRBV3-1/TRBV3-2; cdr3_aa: CASSLPLGEQYF; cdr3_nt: TGTGCCAGCAGCCTCCCCCTGGGCGAGCAGTACTTC
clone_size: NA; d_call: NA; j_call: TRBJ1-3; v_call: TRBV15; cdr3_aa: CATSRDNSVGNTIYF; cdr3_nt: TGTGCCACCAGCAGAGATAACAGTGTTGGAAACACCATATATTTT
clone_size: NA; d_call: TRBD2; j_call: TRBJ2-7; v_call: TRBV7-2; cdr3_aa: CASSSTSGRVYEQYF; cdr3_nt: TGTGCCAGCAGCTCGACTAGCGGGAGGGTTTACGAGCAGTACTTC
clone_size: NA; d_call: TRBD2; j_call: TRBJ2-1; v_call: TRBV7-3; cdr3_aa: CASSLRFPSSGPQNGNEQFF; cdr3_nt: TGTGCCAGCAGCTTAAGGTTCCCATCTAGCGGGCCTCAAAACGGGAATGAGCAGTTCTTC
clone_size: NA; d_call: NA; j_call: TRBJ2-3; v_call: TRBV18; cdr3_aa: CASSPPSTDTQYF; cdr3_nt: TGTGCCAGCTCACCACCAAGCACAGATACGCAGTATTTT
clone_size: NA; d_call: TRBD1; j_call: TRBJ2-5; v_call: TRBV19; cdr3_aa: CATRSFGQGEETQYF; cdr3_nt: TGTGCCACCAGGAGTTTCGGACAGGGGGAAGAGACCCAGTACTTC
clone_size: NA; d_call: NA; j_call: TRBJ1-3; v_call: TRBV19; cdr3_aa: CASSAQGGSGNTIYF; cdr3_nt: TGTGCCAGTAGTGCCCAAGGGGGCTCTGGAAACACCATATATTTT
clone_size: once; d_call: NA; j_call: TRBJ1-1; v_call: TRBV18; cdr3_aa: CASSPTVNTEAFF; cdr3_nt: TGTGCCAGCTCACCAACAGTGAACACTGAAGCTTTCTTT
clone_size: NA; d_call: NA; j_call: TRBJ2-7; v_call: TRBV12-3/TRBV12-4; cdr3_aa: CASSLIEGSEQYF; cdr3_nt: TGTGCCAGCAGTTTGATTGAGGGGAGCGAGCAGTACTTC
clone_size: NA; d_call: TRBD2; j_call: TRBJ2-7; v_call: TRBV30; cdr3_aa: CAWTRGLAGSSYEQYF; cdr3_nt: TGTGCCTGGACTCGGGGACTAGCGGGATCTTCCTACGAGCAGTACTTC
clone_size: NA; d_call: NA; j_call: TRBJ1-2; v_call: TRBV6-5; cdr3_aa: CASSGGLYGYTF; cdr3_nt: TGTGCCAGCAGCGGGGGACTCTATGGCTACACCTTC
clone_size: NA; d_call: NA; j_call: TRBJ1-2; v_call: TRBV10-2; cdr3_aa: CASSESGYGYTF; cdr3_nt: TGCGCCAGCAGTGAGTCCGGCTATGGCTACACCTTC
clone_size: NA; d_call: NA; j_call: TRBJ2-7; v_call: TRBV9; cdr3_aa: CASSVSGSYEQYF; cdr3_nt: TGTGCCAGCAGCGTTAGCGGTTCCTACGAGCAGTACTTC
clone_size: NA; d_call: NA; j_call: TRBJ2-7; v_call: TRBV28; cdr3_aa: CASNRGRREWYF; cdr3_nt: TGTGCCAGCAACCGGGGGCGGAGGGAATGGTACTTC
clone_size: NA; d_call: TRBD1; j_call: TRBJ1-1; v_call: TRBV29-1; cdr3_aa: CSVEQDREAFF; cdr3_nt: TGCAGCGTTGAACAAGACAGGGAGGCTTTCTTT
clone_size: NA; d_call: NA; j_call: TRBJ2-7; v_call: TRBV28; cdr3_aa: CASSPDSSYEQYF; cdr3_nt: TGTGCCAGCAGTCCGGACAGTTCCTACGAGCAGTACTTC
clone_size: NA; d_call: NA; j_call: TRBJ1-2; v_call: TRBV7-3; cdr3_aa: CASSLSGDYGYTF; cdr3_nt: TGTGCCAGCAGCTTATCTGGAGACTATGGCTACACCTTC
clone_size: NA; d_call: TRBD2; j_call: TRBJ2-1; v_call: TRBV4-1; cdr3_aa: CASSQARLAGDNEQFF; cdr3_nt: TGCGCCAGCAGCCAAGCCCGACTAGCGGGAGACAATGAGCAGTTCTTC
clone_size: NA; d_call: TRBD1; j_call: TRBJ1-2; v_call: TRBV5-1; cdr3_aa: CASSQRDRGNYGYTF; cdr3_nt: TGCGCCAGCAGCCAGAGGGACAGGGGGAACTATGGCTACACCTTC
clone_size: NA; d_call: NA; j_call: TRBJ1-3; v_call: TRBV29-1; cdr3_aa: CSVSSAVGNTIYF; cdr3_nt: TGCAGCGTTTCGTCGGCAGTAGGAAACACCATATATTTT
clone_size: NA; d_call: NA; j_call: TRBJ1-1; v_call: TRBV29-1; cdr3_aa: CSVGSRTNTEAFF; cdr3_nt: TGCAGCGTGGGTAGTAGGACCAACACTGAAGCTTTCTTT
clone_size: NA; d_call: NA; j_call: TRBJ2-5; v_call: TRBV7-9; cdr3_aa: CASSLAGGYQETQYF; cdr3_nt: TGTGCCAGCAGCTTAGCGGGCGGTTACCAAGAGACCCAGTACTTC
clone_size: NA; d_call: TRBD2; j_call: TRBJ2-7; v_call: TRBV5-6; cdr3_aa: CASSPRTSGYEQYF; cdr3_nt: TGTGCCAGCAGCCCCCGGACTAGCGGTTACGAGCAGTACTTC
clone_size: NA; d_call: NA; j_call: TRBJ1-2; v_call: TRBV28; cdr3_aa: CATISPSLYGYTF; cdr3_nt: TGTGCCACCATATCTCCCTCCCTCTATGGCTACACCTTC
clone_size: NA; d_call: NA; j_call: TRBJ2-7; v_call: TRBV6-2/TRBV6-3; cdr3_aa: CASSGQTREYF; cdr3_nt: TGTGCCAGCAGTGGGCAGACCAGGGAGTACTTC
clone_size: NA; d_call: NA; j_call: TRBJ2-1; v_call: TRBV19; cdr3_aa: CASSMGRGQFF; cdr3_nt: TGTGCCAGTAGTATGGGGCGGGGGCAGTTCTTC
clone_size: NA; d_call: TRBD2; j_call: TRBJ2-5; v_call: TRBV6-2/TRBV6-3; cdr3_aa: CASSYGLAGYQETQYF; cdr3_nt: TGTGCCAGCAGTTACGGGCTAGCGGGGTACCAAGAGACCCAGTACTTC
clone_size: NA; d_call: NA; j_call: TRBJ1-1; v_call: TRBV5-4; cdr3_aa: CASSLGYRTPNTEAFF; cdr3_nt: TGTGCCAGCAGCTTGGGGTACAGGACCCCTAACACTGAAGCTTTCTTT
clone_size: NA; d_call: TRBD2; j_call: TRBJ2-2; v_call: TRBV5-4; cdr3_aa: CASRGGGELFF; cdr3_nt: TGTGCCAGCCGCGGGGGCGGGGAGCTGTTTTTT
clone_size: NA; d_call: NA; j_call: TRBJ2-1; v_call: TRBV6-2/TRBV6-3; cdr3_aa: CASSWDGSYNEQFF; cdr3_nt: TGTGCCAGCAGTTGGGATGGGTCCTACAATGAGCAGTTCTTC
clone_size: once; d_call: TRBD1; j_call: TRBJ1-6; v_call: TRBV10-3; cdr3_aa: CASGTEVVESSPLHF; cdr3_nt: TGTGCCTCCGGGACAGAGGTTGTCGAGAGCTCACCCCTCCACTTT
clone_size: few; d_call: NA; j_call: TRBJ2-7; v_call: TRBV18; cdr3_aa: CASSPTLGSYEQYF; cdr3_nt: TGTGCCAGCTCACCCACTTTGGGCAGCTACGAGCAGTACTTC
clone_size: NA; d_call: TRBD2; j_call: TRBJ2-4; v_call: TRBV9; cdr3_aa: CASSAGLKENIQYF; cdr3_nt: TGTGCCAGCAGCGCGGGACTAAAGGAAAACATTCAGTACTTC
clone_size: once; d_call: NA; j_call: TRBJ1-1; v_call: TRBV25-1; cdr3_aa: CASSEWGAGGTEAFF; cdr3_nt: TGTGCCAGCAGTGAATGGGGGGCCGGGGGCACTGAAGCTTTCTTT
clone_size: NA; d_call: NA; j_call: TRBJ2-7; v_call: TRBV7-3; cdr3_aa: CASSSGGYYEQYF; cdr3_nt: TGTGCCAGCAGCTCCGGGGGCTACTACGAGCAGTACTTC
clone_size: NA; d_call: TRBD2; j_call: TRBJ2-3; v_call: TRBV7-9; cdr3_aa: CASSFRLGAGAADTQYF; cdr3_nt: TGTGCCAGCAGCTTCCGACTAGGAGCGGGAGCAGCAGATACGCAGTATTTT